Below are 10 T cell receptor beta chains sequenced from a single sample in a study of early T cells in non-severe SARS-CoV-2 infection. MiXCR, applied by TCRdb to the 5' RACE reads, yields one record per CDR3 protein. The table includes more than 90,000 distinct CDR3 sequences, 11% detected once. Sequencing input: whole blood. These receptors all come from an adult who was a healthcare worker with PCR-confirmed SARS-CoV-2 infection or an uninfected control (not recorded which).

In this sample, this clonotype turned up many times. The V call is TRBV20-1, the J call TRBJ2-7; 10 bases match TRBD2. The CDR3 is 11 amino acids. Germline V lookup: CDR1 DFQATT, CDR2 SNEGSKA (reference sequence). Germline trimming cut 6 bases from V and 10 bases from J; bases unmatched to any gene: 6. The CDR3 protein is CSAVASGGQYF. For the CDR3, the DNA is TGCAGTGCGGTGGCTAGCGGGGGACAGTACTTC.

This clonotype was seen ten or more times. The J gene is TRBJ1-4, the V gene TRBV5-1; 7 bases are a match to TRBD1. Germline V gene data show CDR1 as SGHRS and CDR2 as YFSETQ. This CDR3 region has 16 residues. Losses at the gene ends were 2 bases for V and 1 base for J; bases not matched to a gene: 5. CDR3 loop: CASSFWTGGTNEKLFF. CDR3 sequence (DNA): TGCGCCAGCAGCTTTTGGACAGGAGGAACTAATGAAAAACTGTTTTTT.

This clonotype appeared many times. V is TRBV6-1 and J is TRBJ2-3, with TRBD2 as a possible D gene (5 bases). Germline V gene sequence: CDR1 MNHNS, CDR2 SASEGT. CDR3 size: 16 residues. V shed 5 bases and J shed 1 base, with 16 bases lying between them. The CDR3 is CASSPGLLLRTDTQYF. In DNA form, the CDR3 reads TGTGCCAGCAGTCCCGGACTCCTCTTGCGCACAGATACGCAGTATTTT.

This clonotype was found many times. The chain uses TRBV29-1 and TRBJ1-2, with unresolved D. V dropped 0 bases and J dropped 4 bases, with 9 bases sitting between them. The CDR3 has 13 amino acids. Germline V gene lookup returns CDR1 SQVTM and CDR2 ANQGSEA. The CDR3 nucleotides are TGCAGCGTTGAAGATCCAGAGAGCTATGGCTACACCTTC. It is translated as CSVEDPESYGYTF.

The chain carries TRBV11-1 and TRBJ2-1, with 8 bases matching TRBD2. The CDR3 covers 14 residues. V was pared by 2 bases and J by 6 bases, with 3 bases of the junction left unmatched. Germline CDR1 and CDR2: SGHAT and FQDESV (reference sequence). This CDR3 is CASSLILAGNEQFF. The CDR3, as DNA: TGTGCCAGCAGCTTAATTCTAGCGGGCAATGAGCAGTTCTTC.

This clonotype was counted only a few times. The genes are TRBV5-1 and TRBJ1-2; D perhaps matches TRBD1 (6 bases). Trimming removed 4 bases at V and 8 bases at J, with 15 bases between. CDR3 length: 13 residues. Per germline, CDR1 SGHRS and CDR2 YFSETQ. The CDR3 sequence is CASSLNRDKGYTF. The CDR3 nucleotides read TGCGCCAGCAGCCTTAACAGGGACAAAGGCTACACCTTC.

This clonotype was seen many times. The CDR3 protein is CASSFPGQFNQPQHF. The CDR3 coding sequence is TGTGCCAGCAGTTTTCCGGGACAGTTCAATCAGCCCCAGCATTTT. The chain links TRBV28 to TRBJ1-5, with 7 bases lining up with TRBD1. Germline V gene data show CDR1 as MDHEN and CDR2 as SYDVKM. The CDR3 length is 15 residues. Losses at the gene ends were 3 bases for V and 3 bases for J; bases not matched to a gene: 5.

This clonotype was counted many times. Here the CDR3 reads CASSPRFGGGNTQYF. The CDR3, as DNA: TGTGCCAGCAGCCCCCGTTTTGGCGGGGGAAATACGCAGTATTTT. The V gene is TRBV7-2, the J gene TRBJ2-3; 7 nucleotides agree with TRBD2. Germline V gives CDR1 SGHTA, CDR2 FQGNSA. Trimming took 5 bases from V and 7 from J; bases not matched to a gene: 12. This CDR3 has 15 residues. Using reference TRBV7-2 and TRBJ2-3 for the parts outside the CDR3, the full variable domain is GAGVSQSPSNKVTEKGKDVELRCDPISGHTALYWYRQSLGQGLEFLIYFQGNSAPDKSGLPSDRFSAERTGGSVSTLTIQRTQQEDSAVYLCASSPRFGGGNTQYFGPGTRLTVL.

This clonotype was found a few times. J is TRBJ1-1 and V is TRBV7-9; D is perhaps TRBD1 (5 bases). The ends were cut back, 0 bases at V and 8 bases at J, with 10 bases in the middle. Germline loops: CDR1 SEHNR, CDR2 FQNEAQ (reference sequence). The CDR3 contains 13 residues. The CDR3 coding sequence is TGTGCCAGCAGCTTAGCGCTAAGGGGAGAAGCTTTCTTT. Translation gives CASSLALRGEAFF.

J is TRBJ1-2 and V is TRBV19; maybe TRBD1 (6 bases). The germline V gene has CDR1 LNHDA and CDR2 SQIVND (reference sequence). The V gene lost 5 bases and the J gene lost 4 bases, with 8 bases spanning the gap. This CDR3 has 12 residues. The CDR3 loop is CASSRQVYGYTF. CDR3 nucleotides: TGTGCCAGTAGTCGACAGGTCTATGGCTACACCTTC.